This T cell receptor (beta chain) was captured in a study of shared clonotypes between healthy human individuals. Whole-study findings and limits: Across a few donors, naive CD4 shared 4.5% to 6%, naive CD8 more than 3%, memory CD4 roughly 2.4%, memory CD8 approximately 0.4%. Estimated clonotype richness was generally higher in naive than memory subsets.

Germline assignment: CDR1 MNHEY and CDR2 SMNVEV (reference sequence). The germline V and J ends were trimmed by 6 bases and 5 bases, with 17 bases remaining between them. The CDR3 covers 14 residues. This clone is a singleton in its sample. Its antigen is as yet unknown. Sequencing was at deep level. Data came from immunoSEQ multiplex PCR; TCRdb stores just in-frame clones and leaves some out. The table lists fewer than 1.6 million clones, about 98.5% of them singletons. The sequenced sample consisted of naive CD4+ T cells sorted from blood. Subset described: CD45RA+ positively selected. The sequence was collected from a man aged 30 to 45 in good health. The chain is built from TRBV27 and TRBJ2-7; no reliable D call. The CDR3 region has the DNA TGTGCCAGCAGCCGCCTTACTCAAGGAGACGAGCAGTACTTC. This codes for CASSRLTQGDEQYF.